The sequence of this TCR beta chain was determined in a study of blood T cell repertoires in COVID-19. Whole-study context: Sample material is recorded as cDNA or gDNA derived from T cells, B-cell-depleted T cells, or PBMCs.

Individuals drawn from 24 US areas were roughly 18 to 100 years old. Participants' own reports of clinical history determined their cohort assignment. This clone was found a few times. This CDR3 is 16 amino acids long. Germline CDR1 reads MNHEY; CDR2 reads SVGAGI. V lost 4 bases, J lost 9 bases, and 19 bases lay in between. Sequencing used immunoSEQ multiplex PCR; TCRdb keeps in-frame clones, though not all of them. This sample has roughly 320,000 clones, with more than 90% found just once. The source is a woman aged 30 to 39 who had been exposed to COVID-19. This chain joins TRBV6-5 and TRBJ1-6, with D maybe TRBD1 (6 bases). Material: PBMCs or T cells enriched from blood (not recorded which). CDR3 nucleotide sequence: TGTGCCAGCAGTTCCGACCGCTACAGGGTTGGTTCACCCCTCCACTTT. Its protein product is CASSSDRYRVGSPLHF.